This TCR beta chain is from a study of blood T cell repertoires in COVID-19. As originally analysed: Estimation of nucleated cell counts relied on the amplification of reference gene primers. TCRdb's copy holds only in-frame clones and misses some; the assay was immunoSEQ multiplex PCR. V and J calls and clone size are copied from that table; D and trimming were computed from the DNA. This table has approximately 82,000 clones, around four fifths appearing once. The CDR3 has 16 amino acids. Germline-derived CDR1 and CDR2 are KGHSH and LQKENI. Trimming stripped 4 bases from V and 4 bases from J, with 19 bases between.

Input material: peripheral blood. The V gene is TRBV18, the J gene TRBJ1-1; D is unresolved. The sequence was obtained from a woman aged 55-75 years with acute or convalescent COVID-19. CDR3 coding DNA: TGTGCCAGCTCACGCGACCAGAGGGCGCGGGGCACTGAAGCTTTCTTT. Translated: CASSRDQRARGTEAFF.